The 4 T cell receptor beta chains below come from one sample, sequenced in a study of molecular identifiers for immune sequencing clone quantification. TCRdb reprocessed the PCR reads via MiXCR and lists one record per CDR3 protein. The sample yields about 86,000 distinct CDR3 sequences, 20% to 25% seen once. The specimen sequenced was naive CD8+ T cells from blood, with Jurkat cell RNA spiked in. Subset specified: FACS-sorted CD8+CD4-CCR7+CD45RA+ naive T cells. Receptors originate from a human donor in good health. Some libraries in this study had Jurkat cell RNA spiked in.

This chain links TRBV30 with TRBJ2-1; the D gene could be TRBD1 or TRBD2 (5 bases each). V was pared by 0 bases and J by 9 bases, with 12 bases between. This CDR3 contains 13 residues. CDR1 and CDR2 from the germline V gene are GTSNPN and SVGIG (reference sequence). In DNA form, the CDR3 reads TGTGCCTGGAGTGTACGAGGTGGGGGTGAGCAGTTCTTC. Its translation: CAWSVRGGGEQFF.

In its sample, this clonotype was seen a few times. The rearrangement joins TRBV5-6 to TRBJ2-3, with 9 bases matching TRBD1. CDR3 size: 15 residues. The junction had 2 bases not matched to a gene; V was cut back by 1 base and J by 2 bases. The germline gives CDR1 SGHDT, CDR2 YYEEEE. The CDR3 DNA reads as TGTGCCAGCAGCTTGAGGACAGGGGTCACAGATACGCAGTATTTT. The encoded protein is CASSLRTGVTDTQYF.

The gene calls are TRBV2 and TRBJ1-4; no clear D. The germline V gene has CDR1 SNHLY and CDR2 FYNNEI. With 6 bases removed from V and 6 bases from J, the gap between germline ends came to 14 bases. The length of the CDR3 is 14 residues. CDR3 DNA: TGTGCCAGCAGGGATTTAGGGTACGATGAAAAACTGTTTTTT. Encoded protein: CASRDLGYDEKLFF.

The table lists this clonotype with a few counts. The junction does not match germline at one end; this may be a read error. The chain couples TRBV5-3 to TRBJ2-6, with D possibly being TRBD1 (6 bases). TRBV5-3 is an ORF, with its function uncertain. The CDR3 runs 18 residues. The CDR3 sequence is CASSLDTGSYSGANVLTF. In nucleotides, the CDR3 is TGTGCCAGCAGCTTGGACACAGGGAGCTACTCTGGGGCCAACGTCCTGACTTTC.